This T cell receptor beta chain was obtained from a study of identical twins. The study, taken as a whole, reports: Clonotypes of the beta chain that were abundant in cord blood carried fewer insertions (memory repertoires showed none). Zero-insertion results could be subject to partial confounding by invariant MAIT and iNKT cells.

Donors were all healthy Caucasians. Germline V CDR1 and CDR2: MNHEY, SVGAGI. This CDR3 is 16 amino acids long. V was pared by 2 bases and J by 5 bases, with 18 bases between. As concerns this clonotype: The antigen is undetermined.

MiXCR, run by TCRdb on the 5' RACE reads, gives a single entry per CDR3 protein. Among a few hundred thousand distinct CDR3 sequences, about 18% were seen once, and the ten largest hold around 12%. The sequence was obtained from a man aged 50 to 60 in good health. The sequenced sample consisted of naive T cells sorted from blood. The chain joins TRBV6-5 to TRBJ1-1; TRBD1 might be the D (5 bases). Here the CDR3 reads CASSYRDGTLGTEAFF. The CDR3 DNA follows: TGTGCCAGCAGTTACCGGGACGGAACTTTAGGGACTGAAGCTTTCTTT.